This passage covers 5 T cell receptor beta chains from one sample sequenced in a study of CD8+ T cells in alopecia areata. Isolated RNA was reverse transcribed into cDNA used as the sequencing template. The assay was immunoSEQ multiplex PCR, and TCRdb's table has in-frame clones only and misses some. The sample has about 150,000 clones, more than 45% seen once. The material sequenced was CD8+ T cells sorted from blood, taken at week 0. The receptors originated from a human donor with alopecia areata.

The chain is built from TRBV30 and TRBJ2-7; 9 nucleotides align to TRBD1. The V gene end was trimmed by 2 bases and the J gene end by 7 bases; junction bases not matched to a gene: 12. Germline CDR1 is GTSNPN and CDR2 is SVGIG (reference sequence). The CDR3 runs to 15 residues. The CDR3 loop reads CAWSSGTGWFREQYF. The CDR3 DNA follows: TGTGCCTGGAGTTCCGGGACAGGGTGGTTTCGGGAGCAGTACTTC.

The chain couples TRBV29-1 to TRBJ1-2; tentatively, D is TRBD1 (6 bases). The CDR3 is made up of 14 amino acids. V lost 6 bases and J lost 1, with 15 bases in between. From germline, CDR1 is SQVTM and CDR2 ANQGSEA. This chain's CDR3 is CSVLDSEINYGYTF. The CDR3 region has the DNA TGCAGCGTGCTGGACAGCGAAATTAACTATGGCTACACCTTC.

The genes are TRBV7-2 and TRBJ1-2; possible D gene TRBD1, 6 bases. V lost 1 base and J lost 7, with 13 bases in between. CDR1 and CDR2 (germline): SGHTA, FQGNSA. The CDR3 has 14 amino acids. The CDR3 spells CASSLGQGKGGYTF. CDR3 nucleotides: TGTGCCAGCAGCTTAGGCCAGGGGAAAGGTGGCTACACCTTC.

This sequence joins TRBV7-9 and TRBJ1-2; 8 bases fit TRBD1. V shed 6 bases, J shed 8 bases, and the junction held 5 bases outside the gene matches. CDR3 length equals 12 residues. The germline V gene encodes CDR1 SEHNR and CDR2 FQNEAQ (reference sequence). CDR3 DNA sequence: TGTGCCAGCAGGAAGGACAGGGACGGCTACACCTTC. It is translated as CASRKDRDGYTF.

This chain uses TRBV30 with TRBJ1-5, with TRBD1 matching over 11 bases. The CDR3 totals 15 residues. Losses at the gene ends were 2 bases for V and 6 bases for J; bases not matched to a gene: 6. Germline-derived CDR1 and CDR2 are GTSNPN and SVGIG (reference sequence). The CDR3 DNA reads as TGTGCCTGGAGTCCTGGACAGGGGGCTAGTCAGCCCCAGCATTTT. Protein: CAWSPGQGASQPQHF. The complete variable domain, with remaining parts taken from reference TRBV30 and TRBJ1-5, reads SQTIHQWPATLVQPVGSPLSLECTVEGTSNPNLYWYRQAAGRGLQLLFYSVGIGQISSEVPQNLSASRPQDRQFILSSKKLLLSDSGFYLCAWSPGQGASQPQHFGDGTRLSIL.